The sequence of this TCR beta chain was determined in a study of CD8 T cells in ankylosing spondylitis. Study-level results: A motif in TCR beta, a set of eight or nine highly homologous variants, appeared characteristic of ankylosing spondylitis blood. Before this, some motif variants had been reported in reactive arthritis synovial fluid and blood.

TCRdb re-derived calls from the 5' RACE reads in MiXCR, one entry per CDR3 protein. The sample contains more than 150,000 distinct CDR3 sequences, 11% of which appear only once. This clonotype was seen repeatedly, ten times or more. Its matching antigen is unknown. This clonotype originated in a male donor with ankylosing spondylitis or in good health (not recorded which). Sample: blood, either unsorted or a sorted T cell fraction (not recorded which).

CDR3 sequence (DNA): TGCAGTACATTCGGGCAGATGAACACTGAAGCTTTCTTT. As protein: CSTFGQMNTEAFF. V is TRBV29-1 and J is TRBJ1-1; D gene ambiguous. There are 13 residues in the CDR3. The germline CDR1 and CDR2 sequences are SQVTM and ANQGSEA.